A single T cell receptor (beta chain) is shown here with its context. Its antigen is still unknown. Germline and junction disagree at one end, which may indicate a read error. Other DNA sequences of this sample code for an identical CDR3. Germline V CDR1 and CDR2: LNHDA, SQIVND (reference sequence). The CDR3 is 18 residues long. The source of the sample is a study of T cells after posttransplantation cyclophosphamide. Profiled with immunoSEQ multiplex PCR; TCRdb holds only in-frame clones, not every one. The data contain some 1,800 clones, about 83% of them seen just once; the ten biggest clones take up roughly a tenth. Findings and caveats of the study: TRB clonality was highly associated with recipient CMV seropositivity and reactivation. Later blood repertoires were often dominated by clones from the donor CD8+ memory compartment.

The specimen was CD8+ T cells sorted from bone marrow. The receptor was derived from a woman aged 45-59 years in good health and a related stem cell transplant donor. V gene TRBV19 combines with J gene TRBJ1-6; 7 bases fit TRBD1. In nucleotides, the CDR3 is TGTGCCAGTAGTCTCACCTGGGACAGTTACTCCTATAATTCCCCCCTCCACTTT. Translation gives CASSLTWDSYSYNSPLHF.